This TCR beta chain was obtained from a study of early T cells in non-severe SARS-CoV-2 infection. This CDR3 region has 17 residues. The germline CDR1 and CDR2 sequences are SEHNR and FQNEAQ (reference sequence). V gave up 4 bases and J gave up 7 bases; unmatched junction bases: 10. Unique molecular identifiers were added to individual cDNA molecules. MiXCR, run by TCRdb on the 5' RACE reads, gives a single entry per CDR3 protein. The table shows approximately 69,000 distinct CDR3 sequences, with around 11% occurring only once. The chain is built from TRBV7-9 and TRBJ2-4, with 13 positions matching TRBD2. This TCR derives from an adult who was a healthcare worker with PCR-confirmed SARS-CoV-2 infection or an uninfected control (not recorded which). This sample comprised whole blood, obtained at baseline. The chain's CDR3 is CASSSGLAGASRNIQYF. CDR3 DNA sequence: TGTGCCAGCAGCTCCGGACTAGCGGGGGCCTCCAGGAACATTCAGTACTTC.